The T cell receptor (beta chain) described here comes from a study of patients and donors after allogeneic stem cell transplantation. CDR3 length equals 12 residues. This clonotype was counted a few times. TCRdb reprocessed the RT-PCR reads via MiXCR and lists one record per CDR3 protein. The sample carries about 960,000 distinct CDR3 sequences, more than 15% recorded once. The genes are TRBV21-1 and TRBJ2-1; the table's D call TRBD2 went unverified against the DNA. TRBV21-1 is given as a pseudogene. This TCR came from a human donor who was either an allogeneic HSCT recipient or a stem cell or donor lymphocyte infusion donor (not recorded which). It is not recorded whose cells these are; they may come from a transplant donor. The sequenced sample consisted of blood, either unsorted or a sorted T cell fraction (not recorded which). This chain's CDR3 is CASSKGDYEQFF. CDR3 sequence (DNA): TGTGCCAGCAGCAAAGGTGACTACGAGCAGTTCTTC.